The 27 T cell receptor beta chains presented below share a single source sample, sequenced in a study of blood T cell repertoires in COVID-19. Libraries were prepared by immunoSEQ multiplex PCR; TCRdb keeps only in-frame clonotypes and omits some of them. This table has approximately 190,000 clones, around 84% appearing once. The sequenced sample consisted of peripheral blood. The receptors come from a man aged 25 to 40 with active or convalescent COVID-19.

V usage is TRBV7-9 and J usage is TRBJ2-1; D is possibly TRBD2 (5 bases). V gave up 6 bases and J gave up 5 bases, with 20 bases separating them. CDR1 is SEHNR and CDR2 is FQNEAQ in the germline V gene (reference sequence). This CDR3 comprises 16 residues. The CDR3 is CASSRRRATTNNEQFF. The CDR3 nucleotides are TGTGCCAGCAGTCGTCGGCGGGCTACCACGAACAATGAGCAGTTCTTC.

The V gene is TRBV28, the J gene TRBJ1-1; D is unclear. The V gene's germline CDR1 is MDHEN and CDR2 SYDVKM. Trimming shortened V by 2 bases and J by 2 bases, and 9 bases separated the two germline ends. There are 14 residues in the CDR3. Here the CDR3 DNA reads TGTGCCAGCAGTTTAAGCGGCCGAAACACTGAAGCTTTCTTT. Translating it yields CASSLSGRNTEAFF. The whole variable domain, remainder taken from reference TRBV28 and TRBJ1-1, is DVKVTQSSRYLVKRTGEKVFLECVQDMDHENMFWYRQDPGLGLRLIYFSYDVKMKEKGDIPEGYSVSREKKERFSLILESASTNQTSMYLCASSLSGRNTEAFFGQGTRLTVV.

The CDR3, as DNA: TGTGCCAGCAGCCCCCGGTCCTACGAGCAGTACTTC. It encodes CASSPRSYEQYF. This rearrangement joins TRBV11-3 to TRBJ2-7; D is ambiguous. CDR3 size: 12 residues. V was trimmed by 5 bases and J by 1 base, leaving 6 bases between them. Per the germline V gene, CDR1 is SGHNT and CDR2 is YENEEA.

V gene TRBV9 combines with J gene TRBJ2-1, with 8 positions matching TRBD2. The CDR3 has 15 residues. CDR1 and CDR2 from the germline V gene are SGDLS and YYNGEE. V trimming: 2 bases; J trimming: 5 bases; junction bases outside the gene matches: 6. Here the CDR3 reads CASSVRREGDNEQFF. CDR3 bases: TGTGCCAGCAGCGTCCGACGGGAGGGGGACAATGAGCAGTTCTTC.

The genes are TRBV2 and TRBJ2-5, with D possibly matching TRBD1 (5 bases). Germline V CDR1 and CDR2: SNHLY, FYNNEI. Trimming shortened V by 7 bases and J by 6 bases, and 15 bases separated the two germline ends. The CDR3 contains 13 residues. Here the CDR3 DNA reads TGTGCCAGCACCCTAGACAGCGCGAAGACCCAGTACTTC. It translates to CASTLDSAKTQYF.

This chain uses TRBV7-2 with TRBJ2-3; possible D gene TRBD2, 5 bases. Trimming pared 1 base from V and 4 bases from J, leaving 12 bases between. Germline V gives CDR1 SGHTA, CDR2 FQGNSA. The CDR3 length is 15 residues. This CDR3 is CASSLGSLGADTQYF. CDR3 sequence (DNA): TGTGCCAGCAGCTTAGGATCGCTCGGGGCAGATACGCAGTATTTT. Full variable domain (missing parts from reference TRBV7-2 and TRBJ2-3): GAGVSQSPSNKVTEKGKDVELRCDPISGHTALYWYRQSLGQGLEFLIYFQGNSAPDKSGLPSDRFSAERTGGSVSTLTIQRTQQEDSAVYLCASSLGSLGADTQYFGPGTRLTVL.

The CDR3 coding sequence is TGTGCCAGCAGCTTCGGACAGGCGGTAAACACCATATATTTT. It translates to CASSFGQAVNTIYF. The J gene is TRBJ1-3, the V gene TRBV5-8, with 7 bases that match TRBD1. The CDR3 runs to 14 residues. Germline CDR1 and CDR2: SGHTS and YDEGEE. Trimming at V came to 2 bases and at J to 6 bases, leaving 5 bases not matched to a gene.

The genes are TRBV4-1 and TRBJ2-7; D is possibly TRBD2 (6 bases). Trimming cost V 7 bases and J 5 bases, with 18 bases left between them. The CDR3 is 14 amino acids. Germline CDR1 is MGHRA and CDR2 is YSYEKL. The chain's CDR3 is CASTTGLLSHEQYF. In nucleotides, the CDR3 is TGCGCCAGCACCACGGGACTCTTATCCCACGAGCAGTACTTC.

The V gene is TRBV27, the J gene TRBJ1-1; no firm D call. CDR3 length: 13 amino acids. The germline CDR1 and CDR2 sequences are MNHEY and SMNVEV (reference sequence). The germline V and J ends were trimmed by 6 bases and 6 bases, with 14 bases remaining between them. CDR3 region: CASRKTGAAEAFF. CDR3 DNA sequence: TGTGCCAGCAGAAAGACCGGAGCGGCTGAAGCTTTCTTT.

V usage is TRBV6-5 and J usage is TRBJ1-1; 7 nucleotides agree with TRBD1. Germline lookup yields CDR1 MNHEY and CDR2 SVGAGI. V shed 0 bases and J 3 bases; nucleotides not matched to a gene: 7. The CDR3 covers 16 residues. CDR3 nucleotides: TGTGCCAGCAGTTACTCCCTCGACAGGGAAGACACTGAAGCTTTCTTT. Amino acids: CASSYSLDREDTEAFF.

This chain links TRBV12-5 with TRBJ2-5; 8 positions match TRBD2. The CDR3 consists of 19 residues. The germline V gene encodes CDR1 LGHNT and CDR2 FRNRAP. The trim removed 0 bases at V and 4 bases at J, leaving 16 bases unmatched. The CDR3 DNA sequence: TGTGCTAGTGGTTTGGTACTGGGCGGGGGGACCTCGAGTCTAGAGACCCAGTACTTC. Translation: CASGLVLGGGTSSLETQYF.

The genes are TRBV20-1 and TRBJ2-2; D uncertain. There are 14 residues in the CDR3. V lost 3 bases and J lost 1, with 9 bases in between. Germline V gives CDR1 DFQATT, CDR2 SNEGSKA (reference sequence). The CDR3 DNA sequence: TGCAGTGCTAGTCTCGCCGGGAACACCGGGGAGCTGTTTTTT. Amino acid sequence: CSASLAGNTGELFF.

This chain connects TRBV2 to TRBJ1-2; D perhaps matches TRBD1 (5 bases). The CDR3 spans 15 residues. Germline V gene lookup returns CDR1 SNHLY and CDR2 FYNNEI. Trimming pared 10 bases from V and 4 bases from J, leaving 22 bases between. The CDR3: CATKAGQGALYGYTF. The DNA for the CDR3 is TGTGCCACCAAAGCGGGGCAGGGAGCTCTCTATGGCTACACCTTC.

This chain uses TRBV6-5 with TRBJ1-6, with 7 bases identical to TRBD1. The CDR3 consists of 13 residues. Germline CDR1 MNHEY, CDR2 SVGAGI. V trimming: 7 bases; J trimming: 4 bases; junction bases outside the gene matches: 1. Here the CDR3 DNA reads TGTGCCAGCACGGGACAGTATAATTCACCCCTCCACTTT. This gives the protein CASTGQYNSPLHF.

In the case of this clone: At one end the junction does not follow the germline gene, possibly because of a read error. The rearrangement joins TRBV6-5 to TRBJ2-7, with TRBD1 identical over 11 bases. The CDR3 loop spans 13 amino acids. Per the germline V gene, CDR1 is MNHEY and CDR2 is SVGAGI. The CDR3 reads CASSTRDRGLALF. CDR3 sequence (DNA): TGTGCCAGCAGTACGCGGGACAGGGGGTTGGCCCTTTTC.

The genes are TRBV5-6 and TRBJ1-2; D is perhaps TRBD1 (6 bases). Per germline, CDR1 SGHDT and CDR2 YYEEEE. Trimming removed 5 bases at V and 7 bases at J, with 18 bases between. The CDR3 covers 14 residues. In DNA form, the CDR3 reads TGTGCCAGCAGACTTGGGTTGGGGGCCAGTGGCTACACCTTC. Encoded protein: CASRLGLGASGYTF.

This chain uses TRBV27 with TRBJ2-7; 7 bases agree with TRBD1. Germline lookup yields CDR1 MNHEY and CDR2 SMNVEV (reference sequence). V gave up 6 bases and J gave up 6 bases; unmatched junction bases: 11. CDR3 size: 14 residues. CDR3 sequence (DNA): TGTGCCAGCAGGGTACAGGGGTGGTCAGGCGAGCAGTACGTC. It translates to CASRVQGWSGEQYV.

The rearrangement links TRBV4-1 to TRBJ2-4; the D is unclear. Deletions cut 0 bases from V and 1 base from J, with 7 bases between. Germline CDR1 reads MGHRA; CDR2 reads YSYEKL. CDR3 length: 15 amino acids. CDR3 sequence: CASSQDPRAKNIQYF. The CDR3 nucleotides read TGCGCCAGCAGCCAAGATCCTAGGGCCAAAAACATTCAGTACTTC.

The V gene is TRBV18, the J gene TRBJ1-2; D not certain. Germline V gene data show CDR1 as KGHSH and CDR2 as LQKENI. This CDR3 spans 13 amino acids. V lost 0 bases and J lost 7, with 9 bases in between. For the CDR3, the DNA is TGTGCCAGCTCACCACCGTCGGAGGGTGGCTACACCTTC. Its protein product is CASSPPSEGGYTF.

This sequence joins TRBV19 and TRBJ1-5; D uncertain. V dropped 7 bases and J dropped 5 bases, with 18 bases sitting between them. The germline gives CDR1 LNHDA, CDR2 SQIVND (reference sequence). CDR3 size: 15 residues. The CDR3 loop is CASTYDFYADQPQHF. The CDR3 DNA reads as TGTGCCAGTACCTATGACTTTTACGCCGATCAGCCCCAGCATTTT.

This chain links TRBV7-6 with TRBJ2-1, with 7 bases matching TRBD2. CDR1 and CDR2 (germline): SGHVS, FNYEAQ. V shed 5 bases, J shed 3 bases, and the junction held 7 bases outside the gene matches. The CDR3 has 15 residues. The CDR3 protein is CASSPRTSVYNEQFF. The CDR3 region has the DNA TGTGCCAGCAGCCCCCGGACTAGTGTCTACAATGAGCAGTTCTTC.

V gene TRBV19 combines with J gene TRBJ2-1; D might be TRBD2 (6 bases). Germline CDR1 is LNHDA and CDR2 is SQIVND (reference sequence). V was pared by 4 bases and J by 4 bases, with 14 bases between. The CDR3 contains 15 residues. The CDR3 sequence is CASSTLRGTYNEQFF. In DNA, the CDR3 is TGTGCCAGTAGTACCCTCCGGGGGACTTACAATGAGCAGTTCTTC.

The chain is built from TRBV19 and TRBJ1-2; 10 bases match TRBD1. The CDR3 consists of 14 residues. V gave up 6 bases and J gave up 4 bases; unmatched junction bases: 5. The germline V gene encodes CDR1 LNHDA and CDR2 SQIVND (reference sequence). The CDR3 DNA reads TGTGCCAGTAGGGGACAGGGGCTCAGCTATGGCTACACCTTC. It specifies CASRGQGLSYGYTF.

The CDR3 DNA is TGTGCCAGCAGCTCCCTCCGGGACTACGGATACAATGAGCAGTTCTTC. It codes for CASSSLRDYGYNEQFF. The V and J genes are TRBV7-9 and TRBJ2-1; 7 bases match TRBD2. V was clipped by 4 bases and J by 4 bases; unmatched bases: 10. The CDR3 covers 16 residues. The germline gives CDR1 SEHNR, CDR2 FQNEAQ (reference sequence).

The CDR3 sequence: CASSRDTNQPQHF. Written as DNA, the CDR3 is TGCGCCAGCAGCCGGGACACCAATCAGCCCCAGCATTTT. J is TRBJ1-5 and V is TRBV5-1; D possibly corresponds to TRBD1 (6 bases). Germline CDR1 and CDR2: SGHRS and YFSETQ. The V end lost 4 bases, the J end lost 3 bases, and 8 bases lay between the germline ends. The CDR3 consists of 13 residues.

This sequence joins TRBV30 and TRBJ1-1; 9 nucleotides match TRBD1. With V trimmed by 7 bases and J by 5 bases, 8 bases remained unmatched. Germline V gives CDR1 GTSNPN, CDR2 SVGIG (reference sequence). This CDR3 has 13 residues. The CDR3 sequence: CASRDRVVTEAFF. CDR3 DNA: TGTGCCTCCCGGGACAGGGTAGTTACTGAAGCTTTCTTT.

This clone was seen a handful of times. The chain uses TRBV6-6 and TRBJ2-1; 11 bases are a match to TRBD1. Germline V gene sequence: CDR1 MNHNY, CDR2 SVGAGI (reference sequence). The ends lost 6 bases at V and 6 bases at J; junction bases unmatched: 4. The CDR3 runs 14 residues. The CDR3 sequence is CASRWDRGGNEQFF. The CDR3, as DNA: TGTGCCAGCAGATGGGACAGGGGGGGCAATGAGCAGTTCTTC.